This T cell receptor (beta chain) was sequenced during a study of blood T cell repertoires in COVID-19. Whole-study context: PBMCs, B-cell-depleted T cells, or T cells were the source of the cDNA or gDNA that made up the material.

J lost 0 bases, V lost 4 bases, and 9 bases had no gene match. From germline, CDR1 is MGHRA and CDR2 YSYEKL. This CDR3 is 17 amino acids long. This clone was seen only once. As originally analysed: Reference gene primers were amplified, and this amplification served to estimate nucleated cell counts. Assay used: immunoSEQ multiplex PCR; TCRdb lists only in-frame clones, some missing. D and trimming come from the DNA, and the V and J calls and clone size come from that table. In the table there are about 60,000 clones, 88% of which are singletons. Sequencing was performed on peripheral blood. The chain recombines TRBV4-1 with TRBJ2-3; 8 bases are a match to TRBD2. The receptor's source is a man in his 60s with acute or convalescent COVID-19. CDR3 DNA sequence: TGCGCCAGCAGCCCAATGATAGCGGGACTAAGCACAGATACGCAGTATTTT. It is translated as CASSPMIAGLSTDTQYF.